The sequence of this TCR beta chain was determined in a study of cytomegalovirus exposure and HLA in healthy donors. Study conclusions and caveats: Among immune exposure information, only CMV serostatus was available. Later analysis showed TCR association rates varying by HLA locus, highest for DRB1 and lowest for HLA-C.

In this sample, this clone turned up a few times. Its antigen is not known. Trimming removed 3 bases from V and 4 bases from J; junction bases left unmatched: 2. CDR1 is SGDLS, CDR2 YYNGEE, per germline. CDR3 length: 15 residues. PCR was performed using 60 Vbeta and 13 Jbeta primers. Measured with immunoSEQ multiplex PCR; TCRdb has only the in-frame clones, and not every one. The profile covers 150,000 to 200,000 clones, with about 80% appearing a single time and less than 2.5% taken by the ten largest. The receptor's source is a man in his forties or fifties in good health and CMV-seropositive. Sample: PBMCs. The chain recombines TRBV9 with TRBJ1-5, with TRBD1 matching over 12 bases. The CDR3 coding sequence is TGTGCCAGCAGCGCGGGACAGGGGGCAAATCAGCCCCAGCATTTT. This encodes CASSAGQGANQPQHF.